Listed here is a single T cell receptor (beta chain). Its matching antigen is unknown. This sample stems from a study of blood T cells in healthy people across ages. Study-wide findings and caveats: The study regarded diversity estimates from one million T cells as underestimates.

With a J-beta primer mix and a sample-barcoded 5' primer, a second PCR ran about 7 to 11 cycles. TCRdb processed the 5' RACE reads anew with MiXCR; each CDR3 protein has one entry. This table holds nearly 1 million distinct CDR3 sequences, roughly 47% found once. Germline values: CDR1 DFQATT, CDR2 SNEGSKA (reference sequence). Trimming took 2 bases from V and 2 from J, leaving 10 bases between them. The CDR3 consists of 14 residues. Sequencing was carried out using blood. This chain joins TRBV20-1 and TRBJ1-5; D unclear. The TCR originated in a woman aged 55-75 years in good health. CDR3 nucleotides: TGCAGTGCTAGAAGCATGGTTGGCAATCAGCCCCAGCATTTT. Protein: CSARSMVGNQPQHF.